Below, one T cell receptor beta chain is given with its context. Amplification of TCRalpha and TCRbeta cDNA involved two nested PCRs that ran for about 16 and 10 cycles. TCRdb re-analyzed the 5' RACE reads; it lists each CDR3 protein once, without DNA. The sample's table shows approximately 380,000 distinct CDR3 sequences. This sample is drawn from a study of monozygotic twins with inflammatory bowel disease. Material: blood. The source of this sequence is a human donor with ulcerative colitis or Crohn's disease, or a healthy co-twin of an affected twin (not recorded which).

Here the CDR3 reads CASSYSSSSLYYEQYF. The chain combines TRBV6-5 with TRBJ2-7. Germline-derived CDR1 and CDR2 are MNHEY and SVGAGI. The CDR3 has 16 amino acids.